This is a list of T cell receptor beta chains from one sample in a study of T cell clusters in autoimmune cytopenias. TCRdb reprocessed the multiplex PCR reads and keeps a single row for each CDR3 protein, giving no DNA. In all, the sample yields some 11,000 distinct CDR3 sequences. These records were also assigned to another study, of T cell repertoires in aging, cancer and after chemotherapy.

Sequences were obtained from peripheral blood. All receptors come from a human donor in good health. Both conserved end residues are part of each CDR3. Each record gives: V gene, J gene, clone size, CDR3 protein. Not every row has a clone size; where given, it reads once, few, many or a size class.

v_call: TRBV4-3
j_call: TRBJ1-2
clone_size: .
cdr3_aa: CASSHLDGANYGYTF

v_call: TRBV20-1
j_call: TRBJ2-6
clone_size: .
cdr3_aa: CSARIQANVLTF

v_call: TRBV20-1
j_call: TRBJ2-2
clone_size: .
cdr3_aa: CSARLAGAYSGELFF

v_call: TRBV29-1
j_call: TRBJ2-5
clone_size: medium-sized
cdr3_aa: CSAVRGTVYQETQYF

v_call: TRBV6-6
j_call: TRBJ1-4
clone_size: medium-sized
cdr3_aa: CASGSGQATNEKLFF

v_call: TRBV18
j_call: TRBJ1-3
clone_size: .
cdr3_aa: CASSPNSGILGNTIYF

v_call: TRBV29-1
j_call: TRBJ2-1
clone_size: medium-sized
cdr3_aa: CSVEWLAGEKKGRHEQFF

v_call: TRBV18
j_call: TRBJ1-3
clone_size: .
cdr3_aa: CASSPVTGDSGNTIYF

v_call: TRBV19
j_call: TRBJ1-5
clone_size: .
cdr3_aa: CASSIVGPFSGTGALNQPQHF

v_call: TRBV12-3/TRBV12-4
j_call: TRBJ2-5
clone_size: .
cdr3_aa: CASSHHQETQYF

v_call: TRBV7-4
j_call: TRBJ2-7
clone_size: .
cdr3_aa: CASSSDRGLEQYF

v_call: TRBV29-1
j_call: TRBJ2-5
clone_size: medium-sized
cdr3_aa: CSGLAGGETQYF

v_call: TRBV5-1
j_call: TRBJ1-2
clone_size: .
cdr3_aa: CASSPSGTRLPYGYTF

v_call: TRBV7-9
j_call: TRBJ2-5
clone_size: .
cdr3_aa: CASSSSGRGETQYF

v_call: TRBV20-1
j_call: TRBJ1-2
clone_size: .
cdr3_aa: CSARDPNYGYTF

v_call: TRBV6-1
j_call: TRBJ2-5
clone_size: .
cdr3_aa: CAGRGTGDETQYF

v_call: TRBV29-1
j_call: TRBJ2-1
clone_size: medium-sized
cdr3_aa: CSVVAGSSTNEQFF

v_call: TRBV24-1
j_call: TRBJ2-3
clone_size: .
cdr3_aa: CATSDRDRAADTQYF

v_call: TRBV6-1
j_call: TRBJ2-3
clone_size: .
cdr3_aa: CASSVATGTTDTQYF

v_call: TRBV18
j_call: TRBJ1-5
clone_size: medium-sized
cdr3_aa: CASSPSREGQPQHF

v_call: TRBV19
j_call: TRBJ2-1
clone_size: medium-sized
cdr3_aa: CASSRGLAGFDEQFF

v_call: TRBV7-2
j_call: TRBJ2-2
clone_size: .
cdr3_aa: CASSPEPVAGELFF

v_call: TRBV27
j_call: TRBJ2-5
clone_size: .
cdr3_aa: CASSLLGASETQYF

v_call: TRBV5-1
j_call: TRBJ2-7
clone_size: .
cdr3_aa: CASSQQQGTYEQYF

v_call: TRBV6-2/TRBV6-3
j_call: TRBJ2-3
clone_size: .
cdr3_aa: CASSYWGPPADTQYF

v_call: TRBV27
j_call: TRBJ2-1
clone_size: .
cdr3_aa: CASSYSGQVYNEQFF

v_call: TRBV7-9
j_call: TRBJ1-1
clone_size: .
cdr3_aa: CASSIGGLNTEAFF